This TCR beta chain was found in a study of T cells in Graves' hyperthyroidism and ophthalmopathy. What was amplified from RNA transcripts were TCR beta CDR3 regions. The study used the HTBI primer set for a first-round RT-PCR of the TCR CDR3. TCRdb redid the calling of the multiplex PCR reads with MiXCR, one entry per CDR3 protein. The sample shows roughly 250,000 distinct CDR3 sequences, over 20% of them seen only once. V lost 0 bases to trimming and J lost 7 bases, with 11 bases between them. In germline, CDR1 is SGHRS, CDR2 YFSETQ. The CDR3 is 13 amino acids. What was sequenced was blood. This chain links TRBV5-1 with TRBJ2-7, with TRBD1 as a possible D gene (6 bases). The clonotype comes from a man aged 25 to 45 with Graves' ophthalmopathy. In DNA form, the CDR3 reads TGCGCCAGCAGCTTGGTGGCAGGGGAAGAGCAGTACTTC. Amino acid sequence: CASSLVAGEEQYF.